The 10 T cell receptor beta chains presented below share a single source sample, sequenced in a study of control samples from healthy donors and cancer patients (dated by TCRdb to 2020 to 2022). The protocol used for the library was the immunoSEQ multiplex PCR assay. In TCRdb, the immuneACCESS table is reduced to in-frame sequences with V and J assigned. These tables do not hold every clone; where another copy was compared, an unresolved V gene accounts for under half, and the others remain unexplained. Present in this sample are some 140,000 clones, 88% of which were seen just once. Around 9% of the sample is in the top ten clones. Input material: blood. The receptors here all came from a woman aged 25 to 39 in good health.

This sequence joins TRBV5-1 and TRBJ2-1, with D hard to call. Between the trimmed V and J ends, which lost 1 base and 0 bases, there was a span of 2 bases. This CDR3 spans 13 amino acids. The germline CDR1 and CDR2 sequences are SGHRS and YFSETQ. CDR3 region: CASSLSSYNEQFF. In DNA form, the CDR3 reads TGCGCCAGCAGCTTGAGCTCCTACAATGAGCAGTTCTTC.

The J gene is TRBJ1-5, the V gene TRBV6-5; 7 bases align to TRBD1. The CDR3 loop spans 14 amino acids. CDR1 is MNHEY and CDR2 is SVGAGI in the germline V gene. Trimming took 7 bases from V and 2 from J; bases not matched to a gene: 5. The CDR3: CASKDREGNQPQHF. The CDR3 nucleotides read TGTGCCAGCAAAGACAGGGAAGGCAATCAGCCCCAGCATTTT.

The chain joins TRBV2 to TRBJ2-5; no clear D. The CDR3 is 12 amino acids. The germline CDR1 and CDR2 sequences are SNHLY and FYNNEI. The germline V and J ends were trimmed by 9 bases and 1 base, with 9 bases remaining between them. CDR3 coding DNA: TGTGCCAGTCACAGAGCCCAAGAGACCCAGTACTTC. Its translation: CASHRAQETQYF.

V is TRBV4-2 and J is TRBJ2-5, with 8 nucleotides matching TRBD2. The CDR3 extends over 18 amino acids. The germline V gene encodes CDR1 LGHNA and CDR2 YNFKEQ. J lost 2 bases, V lost 3 bases, and 14 bases had no gene match. The CDR3 spells CASSQEGGDSGMQETQYF. In nucleotides, the CDR3 is TGTGCCAGCAGCCAGGAGGGTGGTGATAGCGGGATGCAAGAGACCCAGTACTTC.

The chain couples TRBV7-8 to TRBJ2-7; 7 bases fit TRBD2. The J segment lost 3 bases and the V segment lost 5 bases, leaving 10 bases of the junction unmatched. This CDR3 has 15 residues. The germline V gene encodes CDR1 SGHVS and CDR2 FQNEAQ. The CDR3 DNA reads TGTGCCAGCAGCCCTGGGGGGGTGCGAGACTACGAGCAGTACTTC. Translated, it gives CASSPGGVRDYEQYF.

This rearrangement joins TRBV7-9 to TRBJ1-2, with TRBD1 identical over 10 bases. The CDR3 is made up of 15 amino acids. The V segment lost 1 base and the J segment 6 bases; nucleotides outside the gene matches: 5. Looked up from germline, CDR1 is SEHNR and CDR2 is FQNEAQ (reference sequence). In DNA, the CDR3 is TGTGCCAGCAGCTTAGGACAGGGGGCGCGTCATGGCTACACCTTC. Encoded protein: CASSLGQGARHGYTF.

This chain connects TRBV5-4 to TRBJ2-5; 10 nucleotides match TRBD1. Per germline, CDR1 SGHNT and CDR2 YYREEE (reference sequence). V was clipped by 0 bases and J by 7 bases; unmatched bases: 6. This CDR3 comprises 15 residues. CDR3 nucleotide sequence: TGTGCCAGCAGCTTGGCCGGGACAGGGGTTTCGACCCAGTACTTC. It yields the protein CASSLAGTGVSTQYF.

The chain recombines TRBV19 with TRBJ2-1; 10 bases line up with TRBD1. Germline V gives CDR1 LNHDA, CDR2 SQIVND (reference sequence). V was clipped by 4 bases and J by 0 bases; unmatched bases: 6. The CDR3 length is 17 residues. The CDR3 spells CASSRLGTGDSYNEQFF. The CDR3 bases are TGTGCCAGTAGTAGACTTGGGACAGGGGACTCCTACAATGAGCAGTTCTTC.

This clone was counted a few times. The chain recombines TRBV11-2 with TRBJ2-1, with TRBD1 identical over 9 bases. J gave up 2 bases and V 5 bases, and 10 bases lay outside the gene matches. The CDR3 consists of 17 residues. The germline V gene encodes CDR1 SGHAT and CDR2 FQNNGV. CDR3 sequence (DNA): TGTGCCAGCAGCCGGACAGGGGCCGTTCTCACCTACAATGAGCAGTTCTTC. Amino acid sequence: CASSRTGAVLTYNEQFF.

The genes are TRBV27 and TRBJ2-3; D not certain. V was pared by 3 bases and J by 4 bases, with 11 bases between. The CDR3 totals 14 residues. Germline CDR1 is MNHEY and CDR2 is SMNVEV (reference sequence). CDR3 sequence: CASSFLAQPDTQYF. As DNA, the CDR3 is TGTGCCAGCAGTTTTTTGGCTCAACCAGATACGCAGTATTTT.